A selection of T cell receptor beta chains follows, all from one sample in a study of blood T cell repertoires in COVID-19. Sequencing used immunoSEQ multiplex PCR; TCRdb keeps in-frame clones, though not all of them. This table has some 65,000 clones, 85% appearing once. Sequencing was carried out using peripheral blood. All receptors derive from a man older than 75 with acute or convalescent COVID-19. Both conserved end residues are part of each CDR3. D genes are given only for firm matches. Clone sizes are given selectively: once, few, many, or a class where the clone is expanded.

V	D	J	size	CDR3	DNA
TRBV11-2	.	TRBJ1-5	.	CASSLFGSNQPQHF	TGTGCCAGCAGCTTATTTGGCAGTAATCAGCCCCAGCATTTT
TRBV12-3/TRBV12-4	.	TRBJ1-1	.	CASKYRVTEAFF	TGTGCCAGTAAATACAGGGTCACTGAAGCTTTCTTT
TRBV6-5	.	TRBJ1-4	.	CASSAIRGNNEKLFF	TGTGCCAGCAGCGCGATCAGGGGCAATAATGAAAAACTGTTTTTT
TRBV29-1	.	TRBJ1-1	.	CSGRSGTANTEAFF	TGCAGCGGACGCTCCGGGACTGCGAACACTGAAGCTTTCTTT
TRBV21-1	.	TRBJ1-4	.	CASSPNGGMGKLFF	TGTGCCAGCAGCCCTAATGGAGGGATGGGAAAACTGTTTTTT
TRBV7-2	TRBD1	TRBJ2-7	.	CASSYVDRGRNYEQYF	TGTGCCAGCAGCTACGTCGACAGGGGGCGGAACTACGAGCAGTACTTC
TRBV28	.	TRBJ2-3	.	CASSPPGTDTQYF	TGTGCCAGCAGTCCCCCTGGCACAGATACGCAGTATTTT
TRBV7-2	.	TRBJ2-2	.	CASSSYRGGTGELFF	TGTGCCAGCAGCTCTTACAGGGGGGGCACCGGGGAGCTGTTTTTT
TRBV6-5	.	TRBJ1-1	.	CASSSAGRGTEAFF	TGTGCCAGCAGTTCCGCGGGGCGGGGAACTGAAGCTTTCTTT
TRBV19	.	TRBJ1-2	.	CASSSGYYGYTF	TGTGCCAGTAGTTCCGGGTACTATGGCTACACCTTC
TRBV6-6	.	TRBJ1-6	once	CASSQFRILGPANGNSPLHF	TGTGCCAGCAGTCAATTCCGCATCTTGGGGCCGGCCAACGGCAATTCACCCCTCCACTTT
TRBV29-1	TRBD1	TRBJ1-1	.	CSVRTGGTEAFF	TGCAGCGTAAGGACAGGGGGAACTGAAGCTTTCTTT
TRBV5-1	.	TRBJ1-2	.	CASSLGQNYGYTF	TGCGCCAGCAGCTTGGGACAGAACTATGGCTACACCTTC
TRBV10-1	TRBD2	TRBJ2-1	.	CASSDPGLVYEQFF	TGCGCCAGCAGTGACCCTGGACTAGTCTATGAGCAGTTCTTC
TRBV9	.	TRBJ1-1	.	CASSVAGNTEAFF	TGTGCCAGCAGCGTAGCCGGGAACACTGAAGCTTTCTTT
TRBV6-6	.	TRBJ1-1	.	CAGSYPPDSEAFF	TGTGCCGGCAGTTACCCCCCCGATAGCGAAGCTTTCTTT
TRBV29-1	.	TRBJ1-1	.	CSPNTEFTEAFF	TGCAGCCCAAACACGGAGTTCACTGAAGCTTTCTTT
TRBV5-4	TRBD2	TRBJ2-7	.	CASSAEGSGRTRLYF	TGTGCCAGCAGCGCCGAGGGTAGCGGGAGGACCCGCCTGTACTTC
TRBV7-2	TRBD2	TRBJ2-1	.	CASRRTSGGFSSYNEQFF	TGTGCCAGCAGGCGGACTAGCGGGGGATTTAGCTCCTACAATGAGCAGTTCTTC
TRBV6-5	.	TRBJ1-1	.	CASRRTSDRGTEAFF	TGTGCCAGCAGACGGACATCCGATAGGGGCACTGAAGCTTTCTTT
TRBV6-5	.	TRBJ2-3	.	CASSYIREKQYF	TGTGCCAGCAGTTACATCCGGGAAAAGCAGTATTTT
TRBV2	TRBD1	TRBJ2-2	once	CASTQDRAAGELFF	TGTGCCAGCACCCAAGACAGGGCCGCCGGGGAGCTGTTTTTT
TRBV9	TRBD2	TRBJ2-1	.	CASSTGGIAGVNEQFF	TGTGCCAGCAGCACCGGTGGGATAGCGGGAGTCAATGAGCAGTTCTTC
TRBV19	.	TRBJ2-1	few	CASSIFTRAGNEQFF	TGTGCCAGTAGTATATTTACGAGGGCTGGCAATGAGCAGTTCTTC
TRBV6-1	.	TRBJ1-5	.	CASSDDRLYSNQPQHF	TGTGCCAGCAGTGACGACCGACTCTATAGCAATCAGCCCCAGCATTTT
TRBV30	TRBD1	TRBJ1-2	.	CAWGGASGTGGRGYTF	TGTGCCTGGGGAGGGGCATCCGGGACAGGGGGTCGGGGCTACACCTTC
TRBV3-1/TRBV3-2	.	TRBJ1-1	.	CASSLTGMNTEAFF	TGTGCCAGCAGCCTTACAGGGATGAACACTGAAGCTTTCTTT
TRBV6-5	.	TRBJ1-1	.	CASSWGDRPTEAFF	TGTGCCAGCAGTTGGGGAGACAGGCCCACTGAAGCTTTCTTT
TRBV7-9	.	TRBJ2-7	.	CASSLNRPGRNEQYF	TGTGCCAGCAGCTTAAATCGTCCAGGGAGGAACGAGCAGTACTTC
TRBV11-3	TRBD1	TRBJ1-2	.	CASSFSDRAGGYTF	TGTGCCAGCAGCTTCTCTGACAGGGCTGGTGGCTACACCTTC
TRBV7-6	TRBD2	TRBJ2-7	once	CASSSAPGQKASGNNEQYF	TGTGCCAGCAGCAGCGCACCGGGACAGAAGGCTAGCGGGAATAACGAGCAGTACTTC
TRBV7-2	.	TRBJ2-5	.	CASSRLNQETQYF	TGTGCCAGTTCAAGACTGAACCAAGAGACCCAGTACTTC
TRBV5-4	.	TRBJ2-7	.	CASSSGVDEQYF	TGTGCCAGCAGTTCAGGGGTTGACGAGCAGTACTTC
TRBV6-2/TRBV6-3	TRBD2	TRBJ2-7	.	CASSFPSKGTSGMTAYEQYF	TGTGCCAGCAGTTTCCCCTCAAAGGGGACTAGCGGGATGACGGCATACGAGCAGTACTTC
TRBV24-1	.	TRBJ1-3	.	CATSDLDSDGNTIYF	TGTGCCACCAGTGACCTGGACAGCGATGGAAACACCATATATTTT
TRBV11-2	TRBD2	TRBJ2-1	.	CASSLRLAGANEQFF	TGTGCCAGCAGCCTCCGACTAGCGGGAGCCAATGAGCAGTTCTTC
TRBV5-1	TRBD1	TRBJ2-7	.	CASRLMGQGPYEQYF	TGCGCCAGCAGATTGATGGGACAGGGACCGTACGAGCAGTACTTC
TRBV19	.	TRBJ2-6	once	CASSAGVRGANVLTF	TGTGCCAGTAGCGCGGGCGTCCGGGGGGCCAACGTCCTGACTTTC
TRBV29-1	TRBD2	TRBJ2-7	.	CSVEGPAGGPHEQYF	TGCAGCGTTGAAGGGCCAGCGGGAGGGCCCCACGAGCAGTACTTC
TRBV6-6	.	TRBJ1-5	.	CASSYSMAVNQPQHF	TGTGCCAGCAGTTACTCGATGGCGGTAAATCAGCCCCAGCATTTT
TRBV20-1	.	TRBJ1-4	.	CSASRGGATNEKLFF	TGCAGTGCTAGTCGGGGGGGGGCAACTAATGAAAAACTGTTTTTT
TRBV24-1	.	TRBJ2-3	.	CATRLGQAMGDTQYF	TGTGCCACCAGGCTTGGGCAGGCGATGGGAGATACGCAGTATTTT
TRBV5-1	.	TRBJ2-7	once	CASSFRPPMAGGAYEQYF	TGCGCCAGCAGCTTCCGCCCTCCGATGGCGGGCGGAGCCTACGAGCAGTACTTC
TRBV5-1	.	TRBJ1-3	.	CASKDRLSGNTIYF	TGCGCCAGCAAGGACAGACTCTCTGGAAACACCATATATTTT
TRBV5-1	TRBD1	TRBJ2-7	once	CASSLQGLRNEQYF	TGCGCCAGCAGCTTACAGGGGTTACGTAACGAGCAGTACTTC
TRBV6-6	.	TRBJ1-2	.	CASRGADGGYTF	TGTGCCAGCAGGGGGGCCGATGGGGGCTACACCTTC
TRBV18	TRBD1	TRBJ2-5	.	CASSGQGGETQYF	TGTGCCAGCTCGGGACAGGGAGGAGAGACCCAGTACTTC
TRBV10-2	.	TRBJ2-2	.	CASRDYPKTRNTGELFF	TGCGCCAGCAGAGACTACCCGAAAACGAGGAACACCGGGGAGCTGTTTTTT
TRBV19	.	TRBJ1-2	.	CASTRQVAGAVYGYTF	TGTGCCAGTACCCGGCAGGTGGCAGGTGCCGTCTATGGCTACACCTTC
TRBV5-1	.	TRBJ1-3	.	CASSLAGVLSSGNTIYF	TGCGCCAGCAGCTTGGCCGGGGTTTTAAGCTCTGGAAACACCATATATTTT
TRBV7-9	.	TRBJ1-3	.	CASSRGDTIYF	TGTGCCAGCAGCCGAGGTGACACCATATATTTT
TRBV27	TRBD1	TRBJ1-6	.	CASSPGTGYSPLHF	TGTGCCAGCAGCCCCGGGACAGGTTATTCACCCCTCCACTTT
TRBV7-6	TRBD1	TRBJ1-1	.	CASSRDRNTEAFF	TGTGCCAGCAGCCGGGACAGAAACACTGAAGCTTTCTTT
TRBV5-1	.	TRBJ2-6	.	CASSLGLYSGANVLTF	TGCGCCAGCAGCTTGGGCCTCTACTCTGGGGCCAACGTCCTGACTTTC
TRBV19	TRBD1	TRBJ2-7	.	CASSTGTGAPYEQYF	TGTGCCAGTAGCACCGGGACAGGGGCACCCTACGAGCAGTACTTC
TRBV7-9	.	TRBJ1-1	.	CASSLVGGTTEAFF	TGTGCCAGCAGCTTAGTCGGGGGAACCACTGAAGCTTTCTTT
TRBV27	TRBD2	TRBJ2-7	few	CASSGLAGGTYEQYF	TGTGCCAGCAGTGGACTAGCGGGAGGAACCTACGAGCAGTACTTC